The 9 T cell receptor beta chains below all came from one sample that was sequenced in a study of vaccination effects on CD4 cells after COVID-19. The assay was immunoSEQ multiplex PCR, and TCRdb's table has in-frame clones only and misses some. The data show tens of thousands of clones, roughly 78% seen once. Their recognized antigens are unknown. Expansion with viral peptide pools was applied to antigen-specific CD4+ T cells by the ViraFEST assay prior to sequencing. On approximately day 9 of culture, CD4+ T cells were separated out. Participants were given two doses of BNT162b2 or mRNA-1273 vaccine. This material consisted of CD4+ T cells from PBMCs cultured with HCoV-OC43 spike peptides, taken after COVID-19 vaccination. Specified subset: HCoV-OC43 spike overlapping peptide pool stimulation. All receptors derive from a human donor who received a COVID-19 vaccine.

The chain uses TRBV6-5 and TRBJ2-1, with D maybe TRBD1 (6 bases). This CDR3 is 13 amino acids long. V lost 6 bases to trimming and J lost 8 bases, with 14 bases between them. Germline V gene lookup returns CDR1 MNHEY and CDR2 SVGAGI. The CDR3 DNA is TGTGCCAGCAGCCCACCCGAGGGGGATGAGCAGTTCTTC. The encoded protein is CASSPPEGDEQFF.

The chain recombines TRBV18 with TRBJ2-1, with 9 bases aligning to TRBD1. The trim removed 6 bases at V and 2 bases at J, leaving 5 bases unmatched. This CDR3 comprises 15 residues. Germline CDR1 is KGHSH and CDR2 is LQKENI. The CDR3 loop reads CASSPGTGPYNEQFF. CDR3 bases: TGTGCCAGCTCCCCTGGGACAGGGCCCTACAATGAGCAGTTCTTC. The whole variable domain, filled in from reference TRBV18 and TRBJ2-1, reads NAGVMQNPRHLVRRRGQEARLRCSPMKGHSHVYWYRQLPEEGLKFMVYLQKENIIDESGMPKERFSAEFPKEGPSILRIQQVVRGDSAAYFCASSPGTGPYNEQFFGPGTRLTVL.

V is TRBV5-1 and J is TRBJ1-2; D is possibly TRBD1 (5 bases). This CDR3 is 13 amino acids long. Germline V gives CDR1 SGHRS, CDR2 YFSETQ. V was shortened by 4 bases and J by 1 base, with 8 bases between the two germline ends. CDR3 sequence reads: CASSLRDNYGYTF. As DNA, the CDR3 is TGCGCCAGCAGCCTCAGGGATAACTATGGCTACACCTTC.

The chain's CDR3 is CASSQGETQYF. The CDR3 nucleotides are TGTGCCAGCAGCCAGGGGGAGACCCAGTACTTC. This chain uses TRBV6-5 with TRBJ2-5, with D perhaps matching TRBD1 (6 bases). Trimming took 6 bases from V and 5 from J, leaving 7 bases between them. The CDR3 runs to 11 residues. Germline loops: CDR1 MNHEY, CDR2 SVGAGI.

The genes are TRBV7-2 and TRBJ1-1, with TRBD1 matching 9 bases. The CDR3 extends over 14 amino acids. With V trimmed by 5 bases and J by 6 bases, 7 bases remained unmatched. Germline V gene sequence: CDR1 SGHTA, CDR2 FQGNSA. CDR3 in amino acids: CASSPQDRGAEAFF. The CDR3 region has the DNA TGTGCCAGCAGCCCACAGGACAGGGGAGCTGAAGCTTTCTTT.

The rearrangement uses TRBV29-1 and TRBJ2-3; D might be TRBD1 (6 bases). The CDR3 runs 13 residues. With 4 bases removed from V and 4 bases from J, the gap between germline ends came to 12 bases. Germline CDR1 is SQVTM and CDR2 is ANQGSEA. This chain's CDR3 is CSVVAGVADTQYF. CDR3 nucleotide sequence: TGCAGCGTTGTCGCAGGGGTGGCAGATACGCAGTATTTT.

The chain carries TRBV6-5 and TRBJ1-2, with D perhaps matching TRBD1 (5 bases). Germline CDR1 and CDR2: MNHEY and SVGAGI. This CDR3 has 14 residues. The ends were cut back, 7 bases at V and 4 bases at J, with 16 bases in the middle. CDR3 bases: TGTGCCAGCATACGGGACTCCGGACCCTATGGCTACACCTTC. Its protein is CASIRDSGPYGYTF.

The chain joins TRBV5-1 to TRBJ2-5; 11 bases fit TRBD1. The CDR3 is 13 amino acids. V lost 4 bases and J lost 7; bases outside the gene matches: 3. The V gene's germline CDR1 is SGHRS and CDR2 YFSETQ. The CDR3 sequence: CASSLGTGGTQYF. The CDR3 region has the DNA TGCGCCAGCAGCCTCGGGACAGGGGGGACCCAGTACTTC. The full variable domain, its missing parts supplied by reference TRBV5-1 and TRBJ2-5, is KAGVTQTPRYLIKTRGQQVTLSCSPISGHRSVSWYQQTPGQGLQFLFEYFSETQRNKGNFPGRFSGRQFSNSRSEMNVSTLELGDSALYLCASSLGTGGTQYFGPGTRLLVL.

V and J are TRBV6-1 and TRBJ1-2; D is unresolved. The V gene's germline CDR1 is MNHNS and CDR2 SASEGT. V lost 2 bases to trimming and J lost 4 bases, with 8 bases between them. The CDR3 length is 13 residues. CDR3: CASSEREVYGYTF. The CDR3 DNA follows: TGTGCCAGCAGTGAAAGGGAAGTCTATGGCTACACCTTC.